Listed below are T cell receptor beta chains from one sample, sequenced in a study of prognosis after radiotherapy for stage I lung cancer. TCRdb ran MiXCR on the multiplex PCR reads and lists one entry per CDR3 protein. Among more than 30,000 distinct CDR3 sequences listed, roughly 40% were seen once. The specimen was PBMCs, collected before or after stereotactic body radiation therapy (not recorded which). The receptors were sampled from a donor over 45 with non-small cell lung cancer. Each CDR3 is given with its conserved first and last residue. Each record gives: clone size, CDR3 length, D gene, J gene, V gene, CDR3 DNA, CDR3 protein. A D gene is named only where the DNA matches it firmly. Some rows have no size entry. The others give once, few or many, or a class for an expanded clone.

many,14,-,TRBJ1-2,TRBV20-1,TGCAGTGCTAGGGCCCCACAGGGTTCCTATGGCTACACCTTC,CSARAPQGSYGYTF
many,15,-,TRBJ2-2,TRBV20-1,TGCAGTGCTAGTGACCCCAGTCTTTCCCCCGGGGAGCTGTTTTTT,CSASDPSLSPGELFF
many,15,TRBD1,TRBJ1-6,TRBV20-1,TGCAGTGCTTGGGGAGGGGGACAGTATAATTCACCCCTCCACTTT,CSAWGGGQYNSPLHF
many,14,-,TRBJ2-5,TRBV6-2/TRBV6-3,TGTGCCAGCAGTTACTCGAGGGTTCAAGAGACCCAGTACTTC,CASSYSRVQETQYF
-,15,TRBD1,TRBJ1-3,TRBV5-1,TGCGCCAGCAGCCGGACAGGGGAGGCTGGAAACACCATATATTTT,CASSRTGEAGNTIYF
many,14,-,TRBJ2-2,TRBV20-1,TGCAGTGCTAGATGGGCGGTGAACACCGGGGAGCTGTTTTTT,CSARWAVNTGELFF
many,17,TRBD1,TRBJ1-2,TRBV11-2,TGTGCCAGCAGCTTAGTAAGGGGACAGTCCTATAACTATGGCTACACCTTC,CASSLVRGQSYNYGYTF
-,14,-,TRBJ2-2,TRBV5-1,TGCGCCAGCAAGCTGGGCTTACCCCCCGGGGAGCTGTTTTTT,CASKLGLPPGELFF
-,12,-,TRBJ2-3,TRBV20-1,TGCAGTGCGAGTGGGAGCACAGATACGCAGTATTTT,CSASGSTDTQYF
many,11,-,TRBJ2-3,TRBV10-3,TGTGCCATCAGTGACCTAGATACGCAGTATTTT,CAISDLDTQYF
many,14,-,TRBJ1-1,TRBV5-4,TGTGCCAGCAGCTTGGGCTCAGGGAGGACTGAAGCTTTCTTT,CASSLGSGRTEAFF
many,12,-,TRBJ2-7,TRBV10-3,TGTGCGGTTACTGGGACAAACTACGAGCAGTACTTC,CAVTGTNYEQYF
many,16,TRBD1,TRBJ1-2,TRBV19,TGTGCCAGTAGTATCCTGGACAGGGAGAATATTGATGGCTACACCTTC,CASSILDRENIDGYTF
many,15,TRBD1,TRBJ2-5,TRBV5-1,TGCGCCAGCAGCAGCCAGACAGGGACCCAAGAGACCCAGTACTTC,CASSSQTGTQETQYF
many,16,TRBD1,TRBJ1-1,TRBV20-1,TGCAGTGCTAGAGATCTCAAACAGGGGGGAAACACTGAAGCTTTCTTT,CSARDLKQGGNTEAFF
-,15,-,TRBJ2-7,TRBV7-9,TGTGCCAGCAGCTTATTGGAACAGAGCTCCTACGAGCAGTACTTC,CASSLLEQSSYEQYF
-,15,TRBD2,TRBJ2-1,TRBV28,TGTGCCAGCAGTTTAGGGACTAGTCTCTACAATGAGCAGTTCTTC,CASSLGTSLYNEQFF
many,14,-,TRBJ1-4,TRBV30,TGTGCCTGGAGTAGGGACGGTGTGGACGAAAAACTGTTTTTT,CAWSRDGVDEKLFF
-,13,-,TRBJ2-7,TRBV6-1,TGTGCCAGCAGTGTATTGCTCTCCTACGAGCAGTACTTC,CASSVLLSYEQYF
many,14,-,TRBJ1-1,TRBV10-3,TGTGCCATCAGTGGCACGGGGGGGAACACTGAAGCTTTCTTT,CAISGTGGNTEAFF
-,13,TRBD2,TRBJ2-1,TRBV24-1,TGTGCAACCGGAATAGCGGGGGGAAATGAGCAGTTCTTC,CATGIAGGNEQFF
many,13,-,TRBJ1-2,TRBV3-1,TGTGCCAGCAGCCAAGGGGGGCTGAGGGGCTACACCTTC,CASSQGGLRGYTF
many,14,-,TRBJ2-7,TRBV11-1,TGTGCCAGCAGCCCGACGCTCACGGGTATCGAGCAGTACTTC,CASSPTLTGIEQYF
-,14,-,TRBJ1-2,TRBV20-1,TGCAGTGCTAGAGATCCCAGGGGTAACTATGGCTACACCTTC,CSARDPRGNYGYTF
many,15,TRBD1,TRBJ1-4,TRBV19,TGTGCCAGTAGTCCCGGACAGGGTTACGATGAAAAACTGTTTTTT,CASSPGQGYDEKLFF
medium-sized,14,-,TRBJ1-3,TRBV28,TGTGCCAGCAAGGGACTGAGCTCTGGAAACACCATATATTTT,CASKGLSSGNTIYF
medium-sized,13,-,TRBJ1-2,TRBV6-1,TGTGCCAGCAGTGAATCGATACACTATGGCTACACCTTC,CASSESIHYGYTF
-,14,-,TRBJ2-5,TRBV13,TGTGCCAGCAGCTTTGTAGGGAGCCAAGAGACCCAGTACTTC,CASSFVGSQETQYF
medium-sized,13,-,TRBJ2-7,TRBV27,TGTGCCAGCAGTCGCTACGAGAATTACGAGCAGTACTTC,CASSRYENYEQYF
-,12,-,TRBJ1-2,TRBV5-1,TGCGCCAGCAGCGATGGGACGACTGGCTACACCTTC,CASSDGTTGYTF
medium-sized,13,-,TRBJ1-2,TRBV28,TGTGCCAGCAGTCCCTTCAGGTGGCAGGACTACACCTTC,CASSPFRWQDYTF
many,14,TRBD1,TRBJ2-7,TRBV9,TGTGCCAGCACCACTCAGGGGACAGCCTACGAGCAGTACTTC,CASTTQGTAYEQYF
many,14,TRBD1,TRBJ2-1,TRBV2,TGTGCCAGCAAGGACAGGATCGCCTACAATGAGCAGTTCTTC,CASKDRIAYNEQFF